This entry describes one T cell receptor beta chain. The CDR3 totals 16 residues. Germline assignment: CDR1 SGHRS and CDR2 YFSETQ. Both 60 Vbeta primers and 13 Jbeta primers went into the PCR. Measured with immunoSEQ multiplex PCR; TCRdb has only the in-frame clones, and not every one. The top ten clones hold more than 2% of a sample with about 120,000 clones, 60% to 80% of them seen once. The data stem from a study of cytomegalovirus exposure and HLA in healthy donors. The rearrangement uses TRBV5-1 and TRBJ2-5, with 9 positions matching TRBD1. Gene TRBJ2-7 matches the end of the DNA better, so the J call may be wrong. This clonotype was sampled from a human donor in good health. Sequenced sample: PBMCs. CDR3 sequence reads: CASSLGDRARSYEQYF. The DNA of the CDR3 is TGCGCCAGCAGCTTGGGGGACAGGGCCCGCTCCTACGAGCAGTACTTC.